This section outlines one TCR beta chain sequence together with its context. Its matching antigen is unknown. The naive CD8 population came from CD45RO-negative cells selected for CCR7, without terminally differentiated effector memory CD45RA+ cells. Profiling relied on immunoSEQ multiplex PCR, and the TCRdb table lists in-frame clones only, not all of them. The sample includes more than 500,000 clones, roughly 95% of them seen just once. The entry originates in a study of shared clonotypes between healthy human individuals. Findings of the study overall: In having few donors, the study represented limited genetic and exposure-history diversity. An effect of sequencing depth on clonotype sharing among donors was expected.

This receptor was taken from a woman aged 25-40 years in good health. The material sequenced was naive CD8+ T cells sorted from blood.

The DNA for the CDR3 is TGTGCCAGCAGTTATCTCGGTATACATCAGCCCCAGCATTTT. This sequence encodes CASSYLGIHQPQHF. V is TRBV6-5 and J is TRBJ1-5, with D unclear. Germline CDR1 and CDR2: MNHEY and SVGAGI. The germline V and J ends were trimmed by 3 bases and 5 bases, with 11 bases remaining between them. CDR3 length: 14 amino acids.